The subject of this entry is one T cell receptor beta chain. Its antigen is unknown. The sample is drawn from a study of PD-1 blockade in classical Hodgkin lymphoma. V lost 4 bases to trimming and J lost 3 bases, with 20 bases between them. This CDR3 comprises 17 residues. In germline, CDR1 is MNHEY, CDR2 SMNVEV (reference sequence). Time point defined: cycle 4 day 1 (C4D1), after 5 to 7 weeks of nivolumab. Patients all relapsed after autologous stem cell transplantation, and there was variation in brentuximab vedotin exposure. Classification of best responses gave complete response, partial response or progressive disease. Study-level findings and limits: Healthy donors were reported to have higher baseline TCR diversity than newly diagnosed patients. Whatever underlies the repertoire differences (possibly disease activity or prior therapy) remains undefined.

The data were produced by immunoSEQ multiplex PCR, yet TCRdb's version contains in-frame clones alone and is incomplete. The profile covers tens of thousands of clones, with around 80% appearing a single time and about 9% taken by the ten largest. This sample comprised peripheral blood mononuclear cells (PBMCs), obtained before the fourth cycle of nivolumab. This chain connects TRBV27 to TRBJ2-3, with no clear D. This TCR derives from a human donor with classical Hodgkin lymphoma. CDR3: CASSSDGPLISTDTQYF. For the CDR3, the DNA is TGTGCCAGCAGTTCTGACGGACCCCTCATATCGACAGATACGCAGTATTTT.